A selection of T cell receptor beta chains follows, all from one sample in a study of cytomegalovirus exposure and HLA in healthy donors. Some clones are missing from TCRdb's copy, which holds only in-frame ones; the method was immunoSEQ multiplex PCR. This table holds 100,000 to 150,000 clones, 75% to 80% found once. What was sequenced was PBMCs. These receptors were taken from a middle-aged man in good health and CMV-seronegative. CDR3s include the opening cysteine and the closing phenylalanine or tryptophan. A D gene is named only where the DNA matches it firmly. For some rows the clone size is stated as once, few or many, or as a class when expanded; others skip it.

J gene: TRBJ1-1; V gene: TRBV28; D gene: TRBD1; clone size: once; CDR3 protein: CASSPFGQGGRAMDTEAFF; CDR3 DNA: TGTGCCAGCAGTCCGTTCGGACAGGGGGGGCGAGCAATGGACACTGAAGCTTTCTTT
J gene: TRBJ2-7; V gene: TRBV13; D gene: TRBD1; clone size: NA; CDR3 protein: CASSSDRATEQYF; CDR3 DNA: TGTGCCAGCAGCTCGGACAGGGCTACCGAGCAGTACTTC
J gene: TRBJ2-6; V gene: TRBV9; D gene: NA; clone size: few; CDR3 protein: CASSAGGSSSGANVLTF; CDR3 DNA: TGTGCCAGCAGCGCGGGGGGCTCTAGCTCTGGGGCCAACGTCCTGACTTTC
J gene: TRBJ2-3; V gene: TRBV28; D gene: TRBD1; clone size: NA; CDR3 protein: CASSVGGSGTDTQYF; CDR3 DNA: TGTGCCAGCAGTGTAGGGGGCTCGGGCACAGATACGCAGTATTTT
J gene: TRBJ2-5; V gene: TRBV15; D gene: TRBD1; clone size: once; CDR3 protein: CATSARDRGQETQYF; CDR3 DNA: TGTGCCACCAGCGCCCGGGACAGGGGCCAAGAGACCCAGTACTTC
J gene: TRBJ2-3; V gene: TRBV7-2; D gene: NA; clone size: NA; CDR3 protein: CASSLVAGITDTQYF; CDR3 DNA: TGTGCCAGCAGCTTAGTGGCGGGGATCACAGATACGCAGTATTTT
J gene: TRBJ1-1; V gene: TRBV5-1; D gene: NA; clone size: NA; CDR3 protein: CASSLGGSNTEAFF; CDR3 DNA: TGCGCCAGCAGCTTGGGAGGGAGTAACACTGAAGCTTTCTTT
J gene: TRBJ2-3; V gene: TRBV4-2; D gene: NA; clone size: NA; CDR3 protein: CASSQGARGGTDTQYF; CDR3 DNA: TGTGCCAGCAGCCAAGGGGCTAGGGGGGGAACAGATACGCAGTATTTT
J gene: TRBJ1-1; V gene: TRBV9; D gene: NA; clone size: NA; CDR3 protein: CASSGPEGRREAFF; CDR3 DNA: TGTGCCAGCAGCGGGCCCGAGGGCAGGAGGGAAGCTTTCTTT
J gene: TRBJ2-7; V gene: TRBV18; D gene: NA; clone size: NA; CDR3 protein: CASSPAGLAYEQYF; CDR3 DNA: TGTGCCAGCTCACCAGCAGGGTTAGCTTACGAGCAGTACTTC
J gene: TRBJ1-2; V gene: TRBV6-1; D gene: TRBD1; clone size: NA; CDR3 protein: CASNLDQGVWYGYTF; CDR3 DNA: TGTGCCAGCAATCTCGACCAGGGGGTGTGGTATGGCTACACCTTC
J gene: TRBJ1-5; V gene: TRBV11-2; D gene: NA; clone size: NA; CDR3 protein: CASSLDWGGQPQHF; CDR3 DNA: TGTGCCAGCAGCTTAGACTGGGGGGGTCAGCCCCAGCATTTT
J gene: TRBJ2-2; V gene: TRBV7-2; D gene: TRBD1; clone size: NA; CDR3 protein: CASSSQGARTGELFF; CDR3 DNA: TGTGCCAGCAGCTCCCAGGGGGCTCGGACCGGGGAGCTGTTTTTT
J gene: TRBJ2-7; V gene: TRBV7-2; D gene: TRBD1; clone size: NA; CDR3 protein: CASSWDRGGGYEQYF; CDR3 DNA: TGTGCCAGCAGCTGGGACAGGGGGGGCGGCTACGAGCAGTACTTC
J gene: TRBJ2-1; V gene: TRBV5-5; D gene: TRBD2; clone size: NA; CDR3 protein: CASSVAGDHYNEQFF; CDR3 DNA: TGTGCCAGCAGCGTAGCGGGGGACCACTACAATGAGCAGTTCTTC